What follows is one T cell receptor beta chain and its context. The antigen remains undetermined. Unsorted whole blood supplied the blood RNA, and germline DNA was isolated too. Sampling before surgery obtained roughly 4.2 milliliters of peripheral blood. The sample is drawn from a study of tumor-infiltrating lymphocytes in primary liver carcinoma. General study results and limits: In tumor-adjacent and tumor-blood pairs, overlap was lower than in tumor region pairs. There was no comparison of CD4+ and CD8+ repertoires, as samples were bulk unsorted.

Total RNA amounting to 500 ng was the source from which TCR beta cDNA was made with a constant-region primer. Library construction for TCR beta comprised three nested multiplex PCR rounds performed with slightly modified ARM-PCR. TRBV1-TRBV30 forward primers and a C-beta reverse primer were used in the first two PCR rounds, which each ran for about 10 cycles. TCRdb reanalysed the multiplex PCR reads using MiXCR and keeps one entry per CDR3 protein. The data hold about 320,000 distinct CDR3 sequences, with 50% to 75% observed a single time. Germline loops: CDR1 SGHVS, CDR2 FQNEAQ. V was shortened by 0 bases and J by 4 bases, with 13 bases between the two germline ends. The CDR3 sequence is 15 residues long.

The sequencing input was peripheral blood. The receptor was derived from a woman in her 30s with primary liver carcinoma and hepatitis B virus infection. V gene TRBV7-8 combines with J gene TRBJ2-7; no definite D call. This chain's CDR3 is CASSLANTPGYEQYF. The DNA of the CDR3 is TGTGCCAGCAGCTTAGCGAACACCCCCGGGTACGAGCAGTACTTC.